The 22 T cell receptor beta chains presented below share a single source sample, sequenced in a study of OX40 agonist ivuxolimab in advanced cancers. Sequenced by immunoSEQ multiplex PCR; TCRdb stores in-frame clones only, minus some. The sample records around 72,000 clones, about 85% being singletons. This specimen was CD4+ or CD8+ T cells sorted from blood, taken in a trial of the OX40 agonist ivuxolimab. The receptors were gathered from an adult with an advanced solid tumor such as melanoma, head and neck, liver or kidney cancer.

The chain carries TRBV27 and TRBJ2-2; 7 bases fit TRBD1. The germline V gene encodes CDR1 MNHEY and CDR2 SMNVEV (reference sequence). This CDR3 contains 15 residues. After removal of 6 bases from V and 3 bases from J, the junction contained 7 bases not matched to a gene. CDR3 nucleotide sequence: TGTGCCAGCAGGGGAAAGGGGGCGGACACCGGGGAGCTGTTTTTT. It yields the protein CASRGKGADTGELFF.

The rearrangement uses TRBV5-3 and TRBJ1-4; tentative D call: TRBD1 (5 bases). TRBV5-3 is an open reading frame, and its role is uncertain. V lost 5 bases, J lost 4 bases, and 21 bases lay in between. The CDR3 covers 17 residues. CDR3 amino acids: CARRTLAGRGGNEKLFF. The CDR3 DNA reads as TGTGCCAGAAGGACGCTCGCCGGCCGGGGGGGTAATGAAAAACTGTTTTTT.

CDR3 DNA sequence: TGCGCCAGCAGTCCTGAGGAGGACAGAAGAAACACCATATATTTT. It translates to CASSPEEDRRNTIYF. This rearrangement joins TRBV4-3 to TRBJ1-3; a weak D match, TRBD1 (6 bases). The CDR3 has 15 residues. V was cut by 6 bases and J by 5 bases, with 17 bases left in between. Germline V CDR1 and CDR2: LGHNA, YSLEER.

This clone was seen a handful of times. This chain uses TRBV2 with TRBJ1-2, with a weak D call TRBD1 (5 bases). CDR3 length equals 15 residues. Germline lookup yields CDR1 SNHLY and CDR2 FYNNEI. Trimming stripped 2 bases from V and 6 bases from J, with 16 bases between. CDR3 sequence reads: CASSEFGQGADGYTF. The CDR3 DNA reads as TGTGCCAGCAGTGAATTCGGGCAGGGAGCGGATGGCTACACCTTC.

CDR3 sequence: CASSSGTELETQYF. The CDR3 DNA reads TGTGCCAGCAGCTCCGGGACGGAGCTAGAGACCCAGTACTTC. The chain employs TRBV5-4 and TRBJ2-5, with D perhaps assigned TRBD1 or TRBD2 (5 bases each). V was pared by 3 bases and J by 4 bases, with 13 bases between. Germline CDR1 SGHNT, CDR2 YYREEE (reference sequence). The CDR3 runs to 14 residues.

The J gene is TRBJ2-2, the V gene TRBV4-1; D is possibly TRBD2 (6 bases). The germline V and J ends were trimmed by 5 bases and 5 bases, with 15 bases remaining between them. The CDR3 has 15 amino acids. Germline CDR1 reads MGHRA; CDR2 reads YSYEKL. CDR3 nucleotide sequence: TGCGCCAGCAGCGGGGCGGGGAGCCTGACCGGGGAGCTGTTTTTT. Amino acid sequence: CASSGAGSLTGELFF.

This chain links TRBV7-9 with TRBJ2-1, with 12 bases matching TRBD2. The germline V gene encodes CDR1 SEHNR and CDR2 FQNEAQ (reference sequence). The CDR3 runs 14 residues. V was pared by 2 bases and J by 9 bases, with 2 bases of the junction left unmatched. CDR3 coding DNA: TGTGCCAGCAGCTTATTACTAGCGGGAGGTGAGCAGTTCTTC. Amino acids: CASSLLLAGGEQFF.

This chain connects TRBV6-6 to TRBJ1-1, with D possibly TRBD1 on 5 matching bases. Germline V gene data show CDR1 as MNHNY and CDR2 as SVGAGI (reference sequence). Trimming left V 5 bases short and J 0 bases short, with 10 bases between. CDR3 length: 14 residues. CDR3 nucleotides: TGTGCCAGCAGTCGTCAGGGACTGAACACTGAAGCTTTCTTT. Translated: CASSRQGLNTEAFF.

The chain recombines TRBV5-1 with TRBJ1-1; D is uncertain. Germline V gives CDR1 SGHRS, CDR2 YFSETQ. This CDR3 comprises 14 residues. The V gene lost 0 bases and the J gene lost 4 bases, with 10 bases spanning the gap. The chain's CDR3 is CASSLALSGTEAFF. The CDR3 bases are TGCGCCAGCAGCTTGGCCCTTTCGGGCACTGAAGCTTTCTTT.

The rearrangement links TRBV2 to TRBJ2-1; D ambiguous. This CDR3 has 14 amino acids. Per germline, CDR1 SNHLY and CDR2 FYNNEI. V was shortened by 6 bases and J by 4 bases, with 13 bases between the two germline ends. The CDR3 nucleotides are TGTGCCAGCAGCCCTTTGGTGGGATACAATGAGCAGTTCTTC. Translating gives CASSPLVGYNEQFF.

This chain connects TRBV7-2 to TRBJ1-5, with TRBD1 as a possible D gene (5 bases). The V end lost 6 bases, the J end lost 7 bases, and 19 bases lay between the germline ends. Germline-derived CDR1 and CDR2 are SGHTA and FQGNSA. This CDR3 is built from 15 residues. CDR3 DNA sequence: TGTGCCAGCAGGTCTAGTATTGGAGGGGCCCAGCCCCAGCATTTT. Amino acid sequence: CASRSSIGGAQPQHF. Looking up the rest from reference TRBV7-2 and TRBJ1-5 gives the full variable domain: GAGVSQSPSNKVTEKGKDVELRCDPISGHTALYWYRQSLGQGLEFLIYFQGNSAPDKSGLPSDRFSAERTGGSVSTLTIQRTQQEDSAVYLCASRSSIGGAQPQHFGDGTRLSIL.

This clone was recorded a few times. V and J are TRBV5-8 and TRBJ2-7; 9 bases are a match to TRBD2. With V trimmed by 4 bases and J by 7 bases, 6 bases remained unmatched. The CDR3 has 13 amino acids. The germline gives CDR1 SGHTS, CDR2 YDEGEE. The CDR3 region is CASSPGLAREQYF. DNA for the CDR3: TGTGCCAGCAGCCCGGGACTAGCTCGTGAGCAGTACTTC.

The rearrangement links TRBV11-3 to TRBJ2-3, with 8 nucleotides matching TRBD1. The germline V gene encodes CDR1 SGHNT and CDR2 YENEEA. V dropped 1 base and J dropped 2; count of bases not matched to a gene: 2. This CDR3 region has 15 residues. The CDR3 nucleotides read TGTGCCAGCAGCTTAGGACAGGGGTTCACAGATACGCAGTATTTT. It translates to CASSLGQGFTDTQYF.

The chain uses TRBV12-5 and TRBJ1-1; 9 nucleotides agree with TRBD1. This CDR3 has 14 amino acids. The trim removed 5 bases at V and 5 bases at J, leaving 6 bases unmatched. Germline assignment: CDR1 LGHNT and CDR2 FRNRAP. In nucleotides, the CDR3 is TGTGCTAGTGGTCTGACAGGGGGGAGGACTGAAGCTTTCTTT. Its protein product is CASGLTGGRTEAFF.

The chain is built from TRBV5-1 and TRBJ1-2; TRBD1 matches at 7 bases. Germline assignment: CDR1 SGHRS and CDR2 YFSETQ. V gave up 4 bases and J gave up 2 bases; unmatched junction bases: 5. This CDR3 spans 14 amino acids. The CDR3 loop reads CASSPGTANYGYTF. CDR3 coding DNA: TGCGCCAGCAGCCCCGGGACAGCAAACTATGGCTACACCTTC.

This clone was seen only a few times. V and J are TRBV12-5 and TRBJ2-5; D is unresolved. Germline-derived CDR1 and CDR2 are LGHNT and FRNRAP. Deletions cut 6 bases from V and 5 bases from J, with 19 bases between. The CDR3 runs to 15 residues. CDR3 loop: CASGESNPVGETQYF. The CDR3 bases are TGTGCTAGTGGGGAGTCTAACCCGGTCGGGGAGACCCAGTACTTC. Based on the CDR3 plus reference TRBV12-5 and TRBJ2-5, the full variable domain is DARVTQTPRHKVTEMGQEVTMRCQPILGHNTVFWYRQTMMQGLELLAYFRNRAPLDDSGMPKDRFSAEMPDATLATLKIQPSEPRDSAVYFCASGESNPVGETQYFGPGTRLLVL.

This rearrangement joins TRBV5-5 to TRBJ2-1, with 7 bases lining up with TRBD1. The V gene end was trimmed by 2 bases and the J gene end by 7 bases; junction bases not matched to a gene: 3. The germline V gene has CDR1 SGHKS and CDR2 YYEKEE (reference sequence). The CDR3 totals 13 residues. CDR3: CASSFPGGNEQFF. The DNA for the CDR3 is TGTGCCAGCAGCTTCCCAGGGGGAAATGAGCAGTTCTTC.

Only a few counts were recorded for this clone. The chain couples TRBV2 to TRBJ1-2; D remains unclear. Germline CDR1 is SNHLY and CDR2 is FYNNEI. Trimming stripped 8 bases from V and 3 bases from J, with 13 bases between. This CDR3 is built from 13 residues. CDR3 protein: CASSSGLDYGYTF. The CDR3 DNA sequence: TGTGCCAGCTCGAGCGGGTTGGACTATGGCTACACCTTC.

This chain uses TRBV20-1 with TRBJ2-3; possibly TRBD1 or TRBD2 for D (5 bases each). The CDR3 is 10 amino acids. CDR1 is DFQATT and CDR2 is SNEGSKA in the germline V gene (reference sequence). V lost 6 bases to trimming and J lost 6 bases, with 7 bases between them. DNA for the CDR3: TGCAGTGCGAGGGACGATACGCAGTATTTT. Its protein product is CSARDDTQYF.

CDR3 sequence: CASSQARATQYF. The CDR3 coding sequence is TGTGCCAGCAGCCAAGCCCGTGCGACCCAGTACTTC. This chain uses TRBV14 with TRBJ2-5, with D unresolved. Germline CDR1 is SGHDN and CDR2 is FVKESK. The CDR3 totals 12 residues. V was trimmed by 1 base and J by 7 bases, leaving 7 bases between them. Looking up the rest from reference TRBV14 and TRBJ2-5 gives the full variable domain: EAGVTQFPSHSVIEKGQTVTLRCDPISGHDNLYWYRRVMGKEIKFLLHFVKESKQDESGMPNNRFLAERTGGTYSTLKVQPAELEDSGVYFCASSQARATQYFGPGTRLLVL.

The chain employs TRBV4-3 and TRBJ2-3; 9 bases align to TRBD1. With 4 bases clipped from V and 4 bases from J, the junction kept 6 bases outside the gene matches. CDR3 size: 15 residues. Looked up from germline, CDR1 is LGHNA and CDR2 is YSLEER. CDR3 nucleotides: TGCGCCAGCAGCCGTGAGGGACAGGGACCAGATACGCAGTATTTT. It codes for CASSREGQGPDTQYF.

CDR3: CASSPAQGGKNIQYF. The CDR3 DNA sequence: TGTGCCAGCAGCCCCGCCCAGGGTGGCAAAAACATTCAGTACTTC. The chain is built from TRBV5-4 and TRBJ2-4; the D gene is possibly TRBD1 (5 bases). Per the germline V gene, CDR1 is SGHNT and CDR2 is YYREEE (reference sequence). This CDR3 region has 15 residues. With 4 bases removed from V and 3 bases from J, the gap between germline ends came to 14 bases.